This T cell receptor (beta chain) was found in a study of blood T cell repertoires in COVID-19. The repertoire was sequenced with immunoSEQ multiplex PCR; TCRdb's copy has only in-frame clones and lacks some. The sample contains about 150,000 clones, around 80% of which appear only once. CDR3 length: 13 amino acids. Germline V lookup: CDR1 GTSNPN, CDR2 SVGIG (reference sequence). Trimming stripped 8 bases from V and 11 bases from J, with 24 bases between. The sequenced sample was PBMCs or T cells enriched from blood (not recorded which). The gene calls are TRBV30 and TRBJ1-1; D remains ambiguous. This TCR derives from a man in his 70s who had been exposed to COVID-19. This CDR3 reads CAVRLRAREEAFF. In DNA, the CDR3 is TGTGCCGTGAGACTAAGGGCCCGGGAAGAGGCTTTCTTT. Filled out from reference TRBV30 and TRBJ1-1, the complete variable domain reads SQTIHQWPATLVQPVGSPLSLECTVEGTSNPNLYWYRQAAGRGLQLLFYSVGIGQISSEVPQNLSASRPQDRQFILSSKKLLLSDSGFYLCAVRLRAREEAFFGQGTRLTVV.